This TCR beta chain was captured by sequencing in a study of shared clonotypes between healthy human individuals. V was clipped by 5 bases and J by 3 bases; unmatched bases: 4. The germline gives CDR1 SGHRS, CDR2 YFSETQ. The CDR3 covers 15 residues. TCRdb keeps only in-frame clones here, not all; method: immunoSEQ multiplex PCR. Here the sample spans some 1.5 million clones, around 97% being singletons. CD4+ cells were split into CD45RA+ naive and CD45RA-negative memory subsets. Sequenced input: naive CD4+ T cells sorted from blood. Specified subset: CD45RA+ positively selected. This chain links TRBV5-1 with TRBJ1-5, with 11 bases lining up with TRBD1. This TCR was sampled from a man aged 25 to 40 in good health. CDR3 coding DNA: TGCGCCAGCAGTACGGGACAGGGGGACAATCAGCCCCAGCATTTT. Its protein is CASSTGQGDNQPQHF.